This T cell receptor beta chain stems from a study of cytomegalovirus exposure and HLA in healthy donors. V gave up 10 bases and J gave up 1 base, with 13 bases separating them. Per the germline V gene, CDR1 is LNHDA and CDR2 is SQIVND (reference sequence). The CDR3 consists of 13 residues. The PCR had 60 Vbeta and 13 Jbeta primers. Here immunoSEQ multiplex PCR was the method, and the copy in TCRdb shows in-frame clones only, minus some. The data contain fewer than 200,000 clones, about 63% of them singletons. This receptor was taken from a woman aged 40 to 50 in good health and CMV-seropositive. The sample comprised PBMCs. V and J are TRBV19 and TRBJ1-1; TRBD1 is a possible D gene (5 bases). In DNA form, the CDR3 reads TGTGCCATTCAGGGTCAGGGGAACACTGAAGCTTTCTTT. Translated: CAIQGQGNTEAFF.